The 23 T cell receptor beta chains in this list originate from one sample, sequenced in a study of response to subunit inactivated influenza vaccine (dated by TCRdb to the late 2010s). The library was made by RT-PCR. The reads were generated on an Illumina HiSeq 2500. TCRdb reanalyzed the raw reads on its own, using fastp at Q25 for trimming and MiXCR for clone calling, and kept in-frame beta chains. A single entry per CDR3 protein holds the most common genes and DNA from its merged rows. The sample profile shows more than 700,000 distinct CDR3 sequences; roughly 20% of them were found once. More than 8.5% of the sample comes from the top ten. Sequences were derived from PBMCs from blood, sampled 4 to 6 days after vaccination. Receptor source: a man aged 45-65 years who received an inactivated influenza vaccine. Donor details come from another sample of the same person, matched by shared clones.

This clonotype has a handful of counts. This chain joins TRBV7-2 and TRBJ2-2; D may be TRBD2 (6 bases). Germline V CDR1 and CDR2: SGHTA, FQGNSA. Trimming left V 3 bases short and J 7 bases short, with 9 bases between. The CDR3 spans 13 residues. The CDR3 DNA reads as TGTGCCAGCAGCTTTAGCGGCCTCGGGGAGCTGTTTTTT. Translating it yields CASSFSGLGELFF.

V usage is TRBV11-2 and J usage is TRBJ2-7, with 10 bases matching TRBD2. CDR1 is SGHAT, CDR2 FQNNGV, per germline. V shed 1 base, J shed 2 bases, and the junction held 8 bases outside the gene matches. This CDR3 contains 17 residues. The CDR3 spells CASSLARRLAGAYEQYF. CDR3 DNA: TGTGCCAGCAGCTTAGCACGGCGGCTAGCGGGAGCCTACGAGCAGTACTTC. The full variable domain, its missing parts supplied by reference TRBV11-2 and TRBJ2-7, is EAGVAQSPRYKIIEKRQSVAFWCNPISGHATLYWYQQILGQGPKLLIQFQNNGVVDDSQLPKDRFSAERLKGVDSTLKIQPAKLEDSAVYLCASSLARRLAGAYEQYFGPGTRLTVT.

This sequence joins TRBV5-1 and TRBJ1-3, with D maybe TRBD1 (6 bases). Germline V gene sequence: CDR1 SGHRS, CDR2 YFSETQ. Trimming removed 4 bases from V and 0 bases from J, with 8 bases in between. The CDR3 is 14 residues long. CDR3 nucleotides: TGCGCCAGCAGCACGGACAGCTCTGGAAACACCATATATTTT. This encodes CASSTDSSGNTIYF.

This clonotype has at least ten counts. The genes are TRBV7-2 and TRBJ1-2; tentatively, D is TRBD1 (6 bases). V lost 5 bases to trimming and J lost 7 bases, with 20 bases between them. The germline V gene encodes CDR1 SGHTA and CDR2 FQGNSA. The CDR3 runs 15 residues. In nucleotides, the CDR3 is TGTGCCAGCAGCCGTGATAGACAGGCTGCGGGTGGCTACACCTTC. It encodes CASSRDRQAAGGYTF.

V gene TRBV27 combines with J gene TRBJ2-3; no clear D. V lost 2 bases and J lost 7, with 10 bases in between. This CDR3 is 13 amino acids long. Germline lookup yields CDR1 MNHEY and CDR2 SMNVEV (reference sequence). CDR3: CASSLGELNTQYF. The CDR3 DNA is TGTGCCAGCAGTTTAGGGGAACTAAATACGCAGTATTTT.

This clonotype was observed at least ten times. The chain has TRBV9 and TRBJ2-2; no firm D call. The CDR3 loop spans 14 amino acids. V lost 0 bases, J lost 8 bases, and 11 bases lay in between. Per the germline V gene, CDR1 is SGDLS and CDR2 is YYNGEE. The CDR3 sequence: CASSVEPFGGELFF. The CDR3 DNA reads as TGTGCCAGCAGCGTAGAACCCTTCGGGGGGGAGCTGTTTTTT.

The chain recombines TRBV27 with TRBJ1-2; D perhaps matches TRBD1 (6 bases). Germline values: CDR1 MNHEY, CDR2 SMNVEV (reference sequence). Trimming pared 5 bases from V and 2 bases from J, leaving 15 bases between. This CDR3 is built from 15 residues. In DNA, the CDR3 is TGTGCCAGCAGTCCGCGGGAGGGGGTAAACTATGGCTACACCTTC. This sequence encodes CASSPREGVNYGYTF.

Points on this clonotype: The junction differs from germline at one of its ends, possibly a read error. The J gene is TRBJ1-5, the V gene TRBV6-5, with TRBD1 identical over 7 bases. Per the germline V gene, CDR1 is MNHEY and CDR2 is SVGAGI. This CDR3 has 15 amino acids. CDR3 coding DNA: TGTGCCATCAGTTCGGGGGTACAGGGGAATCAGCCCCAGCATTTT. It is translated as CAISSGVQGNQPQHF.

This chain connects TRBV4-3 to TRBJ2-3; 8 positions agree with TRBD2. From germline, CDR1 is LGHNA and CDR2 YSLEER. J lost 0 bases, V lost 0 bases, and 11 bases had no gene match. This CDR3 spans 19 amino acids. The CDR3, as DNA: TGCGCCAGCAGCCAAGATCTCGGCGAACGGGGGGGCAGCACAGATACGCAGTATTTT. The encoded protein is CASSQDLGERGGSTDTQYF.

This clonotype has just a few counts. For the CDR3, the DNA is TGCAGTGGGACAGGGAGGCAAGAGACCCAGTACTTC. As protein: CSGTGRQETQYF. This chain joins TRBV20-1 and TRBJ2-5; TRBD1 matches 8 bases. The CDR3 has 12 residues. V gave up 7 bases and J gave up 2 bases; unmatched junction bases: 3. Per germline, CDR1 DFQATT and CDR2 SNEGSKA (reference sequence).

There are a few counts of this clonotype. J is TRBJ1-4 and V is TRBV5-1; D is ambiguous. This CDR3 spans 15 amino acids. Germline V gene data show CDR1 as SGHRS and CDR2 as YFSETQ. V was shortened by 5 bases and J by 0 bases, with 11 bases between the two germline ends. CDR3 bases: TGCGCCAGCAGATCACACGATGCAACTAATGAAAAACTGTTTTTT. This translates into CASRSHDATNEKLFF.

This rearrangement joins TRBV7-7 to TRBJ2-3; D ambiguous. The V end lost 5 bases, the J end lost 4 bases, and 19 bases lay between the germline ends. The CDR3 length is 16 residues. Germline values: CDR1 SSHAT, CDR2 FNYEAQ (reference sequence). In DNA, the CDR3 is TGTGCCAGCAGCCCCAAACTCAGCACAGCGCCAGATACGCAGTATTTT. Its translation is CASSPKLSTAPDTQYF.

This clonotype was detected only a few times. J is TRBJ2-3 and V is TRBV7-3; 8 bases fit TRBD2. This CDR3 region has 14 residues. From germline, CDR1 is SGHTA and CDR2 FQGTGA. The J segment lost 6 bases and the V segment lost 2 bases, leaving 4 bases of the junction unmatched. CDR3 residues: CASSLLASGDTQYF. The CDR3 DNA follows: TGTGCCAGCAGCTTATTGGCTAGCGGGGATACGCAGTATTTT.

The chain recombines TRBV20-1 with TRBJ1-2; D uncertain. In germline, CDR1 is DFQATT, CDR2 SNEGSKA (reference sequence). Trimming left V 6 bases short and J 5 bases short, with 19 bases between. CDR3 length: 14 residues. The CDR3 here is CSANSGPETYGYTF. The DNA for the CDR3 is TGCAGTGCCAATAGCGGCCCAGAAACGTATGGCTACACCTTC.

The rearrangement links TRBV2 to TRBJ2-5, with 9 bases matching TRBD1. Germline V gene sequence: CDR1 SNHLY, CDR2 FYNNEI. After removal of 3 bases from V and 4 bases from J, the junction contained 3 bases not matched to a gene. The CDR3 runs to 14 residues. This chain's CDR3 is CASSDTGGRETQYF. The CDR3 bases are TGTGCCAGCAGTGATACAGGGGGCAGAGAGACCCAGTACTTC.

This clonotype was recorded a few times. The CDR3 loop is CATSREYQSSYNEQFF. CDR3 in DNA: TGTGCCACCAGCAGAGAGTACCAGAGCTCCTACAATGAGCAGTTCTTC. The genes are TRBV15 and TRBJ2-1; D call uncertain. CDR3 length: 16 amino acids. Germline V lookup: CDR1 LNHNV, CDR2 YYDKDF (reference sequence). V lost 0 bases and J 0 bases, leaving 9 bases between the germline ends.

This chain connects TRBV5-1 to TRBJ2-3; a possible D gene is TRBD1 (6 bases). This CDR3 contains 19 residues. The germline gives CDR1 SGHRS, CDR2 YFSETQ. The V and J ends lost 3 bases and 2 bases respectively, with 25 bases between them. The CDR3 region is CASSSDRDKIPRLTDTQYF. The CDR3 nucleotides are TGCGCCAGCAGCTCCGACCGGGACAAGATCCCTCGTCTCACAGATACGCAGTATTTT.

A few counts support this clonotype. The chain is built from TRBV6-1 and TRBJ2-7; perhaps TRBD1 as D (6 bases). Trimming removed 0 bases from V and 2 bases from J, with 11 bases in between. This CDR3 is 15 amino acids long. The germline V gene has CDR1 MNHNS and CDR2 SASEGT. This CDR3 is CASSEALQGAYEQYF. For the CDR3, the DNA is TGTGCCAGCAGTGAAGCTCTACAGGGTGCCTACGAGCAGTACTTC.

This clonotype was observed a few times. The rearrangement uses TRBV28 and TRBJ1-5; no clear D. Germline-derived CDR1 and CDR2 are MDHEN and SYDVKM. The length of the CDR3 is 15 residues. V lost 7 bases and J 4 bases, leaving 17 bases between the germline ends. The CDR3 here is CASNPTHGSNQPQHF. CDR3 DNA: TGTGCCAGCAACCCCACCCACGGAAGTAATCAGCCCCAGCATTTT.

CDR3 sequence: CASSVGGTGAYQETQYF. The DNA for the CDR3 is TGTGCCAGCAGCGTAGGAGGGACAGGAGCGTACCAAGAGACCCAGTACTTC. The gene calls are TRBV9 and TRBJ2-5; 8 bases line up with TRBD1. The CDR3 runs 17 residues. Germline V gene lookup returns CDR1 SGDLS and CDR2 YYNGEE. J lost 0 bases, V lost 0 bases, and 7 bases had no gene match.

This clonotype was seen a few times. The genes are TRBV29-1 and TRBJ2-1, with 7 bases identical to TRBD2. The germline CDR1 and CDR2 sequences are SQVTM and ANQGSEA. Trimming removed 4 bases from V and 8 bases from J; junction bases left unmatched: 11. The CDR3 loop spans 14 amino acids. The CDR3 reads CSVGGDYIKDEQFF. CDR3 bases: TGCAGCGTTGGAGGGGACTACATCAAGGATGAGCAGTTCTTC.

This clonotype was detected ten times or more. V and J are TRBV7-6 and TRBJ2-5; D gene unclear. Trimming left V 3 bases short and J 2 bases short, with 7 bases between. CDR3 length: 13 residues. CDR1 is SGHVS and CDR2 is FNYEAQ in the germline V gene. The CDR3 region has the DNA TGTGCCAGCAGCTTGGTGAATCAAGAGACCCAGTACTTC. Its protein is CASSLVNQETQYF. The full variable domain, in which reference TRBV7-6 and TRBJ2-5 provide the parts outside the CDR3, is GAGVSQSPRYKVTKRGQDVALRCDPISGHVSLYWYRQALGQGPEFLTYFNYEAQQDKSGLPNDRFSAERPEGSISTLTIQRTEQRDSAMYRCASSLVNQETQYFGPGTRLLVL.

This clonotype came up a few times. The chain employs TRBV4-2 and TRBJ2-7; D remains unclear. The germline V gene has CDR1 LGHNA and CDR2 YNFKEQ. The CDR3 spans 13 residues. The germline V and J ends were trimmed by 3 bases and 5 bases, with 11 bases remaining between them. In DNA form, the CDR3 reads TGTGCCAGCAGCCATCGAGAGCAAGACGAGCAGTACTTC. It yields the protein CASSHREQDEQYF.